Listed below are T cell receptor beta chains from one sample, sequenced in a study of T cell responses to AZD1222 COVID-19 vaccine. Data came from immunoSEQ multiplex PCR; TCRdb stores just in-frame clones and leaves some out. The sample carries roughly 150,000 clones, 90% to 95% recorded once. Material: peripheral blood, obtained 28 days after the second AZD1222 dose. The receptors come from an adult who received the AZD1222 COVID-19 vaccine. Each CDR3 is given with its conserved first and last residue. Each record gives: V gene, clone size, J gene, CDR3 protein. Where a row states a size, it is once, few, many or the class of an expanded clone; other rows omit it.

TRBV6-5	NA	TRBJ1-2	CASTTGRTGYGYTF
TRBV7-3	NA	TRBJ2-1	CASSSGQGGSWKQFF
TRBV4-3	NA	TRBJ2-1	CASSPGQSSYNEQFF
TRBV5-5	NA	TRBJ1-2	CASSLGDRNYGYTF
TRBV3-1/TRBV3-2	NA	TRBJ1-2	CASSQALGAAAFYGYTF
TRBV28	many	TRBJ2-5	CASTVLGTSGGETQYF
TRBV2	NA	TRBJ1-1	CASSNQGAVNTEAFF
TRBV6-5	NA	TRBJ1-6	CASSLTGGADNSPLHF
TRBV5-1	NA	TRBJ2-1	CASSFGHTDEQFF
TRBV2	NA	TRBJ1-6	CASFRDKNSPLHF